This T cell receptor (beta chain) was identified during a study of blood T cell repertoires in COVID-19. Study at large: The United States, Italy and Spain provided the acute and convalescent COVID-19 samples.

V shed 2 bases and J shed 2 bases, with 13 bases lying between them. This CDR3 spans 15 amino acids. The V gene's germline CDR1 is SGHRS and CDR2 YFSETQ. This clone came up once. Study processing details: Estimated nucleated cell counts came from reference gene primer amplification. Profiled with immunoSEQ multiplex PCR; TCRdb holds only in-frame clones, not every one. Clone size and V and J calls were adopted from that table, with D and trimming inferred from the DNA. This sample has around 150,000 clones, with approximately 86% found just once. The source material was peripheral blood. The V and J genes are TRBV5-1 and TRBJ2-5; D possibly corresponds to TRBD1 (6 bases). This clonotype originated in a man aged 55 to 70 with acute or convalescent COVID-19. Written as DNA, the CDR3 is TGCGCCAGCAGCTTCGCCGGGACACAACAAGAGACCCAGTACTTC. This translates into CASSFAGTQQETQYF.